This TCR beta chain is from a study of cytomegalovirus exposure and HLA in healthy donors. PCR employed 60 Vbeta and 13 Jbeta primers. This table comes from immunoSEQ multiplex PCR, and its TCRdb copy is limited to in-frame clones, with some not included. The repertoire holds about 300,000 clones, with roughly 85% as singletons. General study points: Beyond CMV serostatus, there was no information to go on about immune exposure. Data from an earlier analysis indicated that most TCR beta V segments were productive either about 90% or about 30% of the time. Presence/absence analyses supposed approximately even sequencing depth among donors. It was reported that TCR beta sequences correctly inferred the HLA-A and HLA-B alleles for most subjects.

V trimming: 3 bases; J trimming: 3 bases; junction bases outside the gene matches: 3. The CDR3 runs to 15 residues. Germline CDR1 reads SGHAT; CDR2 reads FQNNGV. Turning to this clone: Its target is not known.

The chain links TRBV11-2 to TRBJ2-7; TRBD1 matches 12 bases. This receptor was identified in a man aged 35-49 years in good health and CMV-seropositive. Sample: PBMCs. The CDR3 is CASSFGTGGFYEQYF. The CDR3 DNA reads as TGTGCCAGCAGCTTCGGGACAGGGGGCTTCTACGAGCAGTACTTC.